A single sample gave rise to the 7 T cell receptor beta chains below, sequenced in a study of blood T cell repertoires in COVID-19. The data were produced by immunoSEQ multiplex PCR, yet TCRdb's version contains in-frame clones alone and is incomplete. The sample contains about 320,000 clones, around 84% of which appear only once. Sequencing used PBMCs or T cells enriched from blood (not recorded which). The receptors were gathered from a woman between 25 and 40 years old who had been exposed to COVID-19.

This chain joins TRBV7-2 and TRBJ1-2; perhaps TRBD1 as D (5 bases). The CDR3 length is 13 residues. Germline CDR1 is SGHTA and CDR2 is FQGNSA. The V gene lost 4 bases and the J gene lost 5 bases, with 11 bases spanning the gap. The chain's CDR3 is CASSSGNGYGYTF. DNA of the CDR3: TGTGCCAGCAGCTCAGGGAACGGGTATGGCTACACCTTC.

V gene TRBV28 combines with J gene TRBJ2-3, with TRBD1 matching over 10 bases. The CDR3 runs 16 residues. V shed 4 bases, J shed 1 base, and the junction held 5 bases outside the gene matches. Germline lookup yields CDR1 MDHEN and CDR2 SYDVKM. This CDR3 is CASSSGQGEGTDTQYF. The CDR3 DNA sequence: TGTGCCAGCAGTTCCGGACAGGGGGAAGGCACAGATACGCAGTATTTT.

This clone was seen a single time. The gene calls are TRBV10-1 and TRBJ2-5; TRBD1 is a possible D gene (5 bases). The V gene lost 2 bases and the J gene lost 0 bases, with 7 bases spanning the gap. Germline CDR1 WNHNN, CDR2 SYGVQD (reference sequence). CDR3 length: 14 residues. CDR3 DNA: TGCGCCAGCAGTGAGAAGGGGTACCAAGAGACCCAGTACTTC. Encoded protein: CASSEKGYQETQYF.

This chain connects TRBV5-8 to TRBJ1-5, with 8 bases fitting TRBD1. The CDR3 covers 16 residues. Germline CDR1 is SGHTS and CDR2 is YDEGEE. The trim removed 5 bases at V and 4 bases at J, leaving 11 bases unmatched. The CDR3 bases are TGTGCCAGCAGAACTACCCGACAGGGGTTGAATCAGCCCCAGCATTTT. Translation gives CASRTTRQGLNQPQHF.

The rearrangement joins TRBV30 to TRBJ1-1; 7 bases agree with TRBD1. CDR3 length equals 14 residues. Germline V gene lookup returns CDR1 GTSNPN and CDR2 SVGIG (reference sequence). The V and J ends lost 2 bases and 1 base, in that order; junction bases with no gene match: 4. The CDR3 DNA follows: TGTGCCTGGAGTATCGGACAGGCGAACACTGAAGCTTTCTTT. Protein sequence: CAWSIGQANTEAFF.

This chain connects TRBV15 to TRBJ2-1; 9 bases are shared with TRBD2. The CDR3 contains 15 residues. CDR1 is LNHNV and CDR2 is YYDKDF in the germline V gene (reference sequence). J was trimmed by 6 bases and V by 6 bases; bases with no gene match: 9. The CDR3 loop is CATRRNATSGNEQFF. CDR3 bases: TGTGCCACCAGACGAAACGCGACTAGCGGCAATGAGCAGTTCTTC.

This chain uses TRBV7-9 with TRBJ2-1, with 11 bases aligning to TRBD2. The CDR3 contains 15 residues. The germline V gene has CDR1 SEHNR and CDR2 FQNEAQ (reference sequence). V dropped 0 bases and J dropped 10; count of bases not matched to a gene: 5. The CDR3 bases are TGTGCCAGCAGCTTAGCTAGCGGGGGGGCCGAAGAGCAGTTCTTC. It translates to CASSLASGGAEEQFF. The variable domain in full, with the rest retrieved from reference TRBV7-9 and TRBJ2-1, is DTGVSQNPRHKITKRGQNVTFRCDPISEHNRLYWYRQTLGQGPEFLTYFQNEAQLEKSRLLSDRFSAERPKGSFSTLEIQRTEQGDSAMYLCASSLASGGAEEQFFGPGTRLTVL.